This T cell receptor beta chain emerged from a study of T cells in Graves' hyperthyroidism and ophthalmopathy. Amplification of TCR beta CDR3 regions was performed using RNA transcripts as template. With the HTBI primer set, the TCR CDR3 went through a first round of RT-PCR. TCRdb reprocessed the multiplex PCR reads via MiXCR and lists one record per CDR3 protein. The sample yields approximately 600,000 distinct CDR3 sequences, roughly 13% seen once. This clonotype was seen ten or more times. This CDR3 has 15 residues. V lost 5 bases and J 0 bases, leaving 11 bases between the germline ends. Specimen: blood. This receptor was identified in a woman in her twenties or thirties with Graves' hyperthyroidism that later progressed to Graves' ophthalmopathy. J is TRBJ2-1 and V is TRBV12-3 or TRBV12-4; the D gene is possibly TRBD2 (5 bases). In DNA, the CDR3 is TGTGCCAGCAGTGCCAGCGGTAACTCCTACAATGAGCAGTTCTTC. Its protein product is CASSASGNSYNEQFF.